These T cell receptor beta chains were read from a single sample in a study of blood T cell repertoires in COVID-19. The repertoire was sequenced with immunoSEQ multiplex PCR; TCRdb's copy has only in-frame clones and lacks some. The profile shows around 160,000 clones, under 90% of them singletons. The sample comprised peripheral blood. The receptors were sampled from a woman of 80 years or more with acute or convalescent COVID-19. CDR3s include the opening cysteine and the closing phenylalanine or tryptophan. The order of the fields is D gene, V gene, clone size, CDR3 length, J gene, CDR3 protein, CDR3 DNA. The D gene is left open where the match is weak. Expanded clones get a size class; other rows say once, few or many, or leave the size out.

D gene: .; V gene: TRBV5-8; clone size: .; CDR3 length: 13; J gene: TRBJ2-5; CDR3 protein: CASSSRVQETQYF; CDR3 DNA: TGTGCCAGCAGCTCCAGGGTTCAAGAGACCCAGTACTTC
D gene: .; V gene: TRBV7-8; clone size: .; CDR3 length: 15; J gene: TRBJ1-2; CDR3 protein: CASSLRSDAGYGYTF; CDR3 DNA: TGTGCCAGCAGCTTAAGAAGCGACGCTGGCTATGGCTACACCTTC
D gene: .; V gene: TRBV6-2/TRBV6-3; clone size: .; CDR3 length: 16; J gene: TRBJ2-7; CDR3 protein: CASSYQMGTSHYEQYF; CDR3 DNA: TGTGCCAGCAGTTACCAGATGGGGACAAGCCACTACGAGCAGTACTTC
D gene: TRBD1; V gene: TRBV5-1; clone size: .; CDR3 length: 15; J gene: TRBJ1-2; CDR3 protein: CASTFGAGGNYGYTF; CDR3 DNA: TGCGCCAGCACCTTTGGGGCAGGGGGTAACTATGGCTACACCTTC
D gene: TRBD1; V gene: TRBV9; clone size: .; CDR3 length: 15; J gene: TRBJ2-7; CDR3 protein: CASSVEAGGIYEQYF; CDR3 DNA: TGTGCCAGCAGCGTAGAGGCAGGGGGCATCTACGAGCAGTACTTC
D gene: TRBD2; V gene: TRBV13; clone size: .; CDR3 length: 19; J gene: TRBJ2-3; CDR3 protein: CASSLRELAGGKSTDTQYF; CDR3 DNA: TGTGCCAGCAGCTTAAGAGAGCTAGCGGGAGGGAAGAGCACAGATACGCAGTATTTT
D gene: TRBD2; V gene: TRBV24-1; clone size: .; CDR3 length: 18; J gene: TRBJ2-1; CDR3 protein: CATSAGLGAGDPYNEQFF; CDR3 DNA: TGTGCCACCAGTGCCGGCCTGGGAGCGGGGGACCCCTACAATGAGCAGTTCTTC
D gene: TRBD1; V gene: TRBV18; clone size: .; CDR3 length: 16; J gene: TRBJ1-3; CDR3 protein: CASSRTGGYSGNTTYF; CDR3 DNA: TGTGCCAGCTCACGTACAGGGGGTTACTCTGGAAACACCACATATTTT
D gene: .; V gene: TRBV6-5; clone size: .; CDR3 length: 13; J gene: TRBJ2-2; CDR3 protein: CASGQFRTGELFF; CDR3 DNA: TGTGCCAGCGGACAATTTCGCACCGGGGAGCTGTTTTTT
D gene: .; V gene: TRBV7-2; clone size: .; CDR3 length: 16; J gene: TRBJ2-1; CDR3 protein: CASSSRKGDFYNEQFF; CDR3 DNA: TGTGCCAGCAGCTCCAGAAAAGGCGACTTTTACAATGAGCAGTTCTTC
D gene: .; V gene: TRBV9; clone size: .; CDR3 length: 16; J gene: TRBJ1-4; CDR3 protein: CASSRNLRQGFGGLFF; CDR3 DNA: TGTGCCAGCAGCCGTAACCTCCGGCAGGGTTTTGGTGGGCTGTTTTTT
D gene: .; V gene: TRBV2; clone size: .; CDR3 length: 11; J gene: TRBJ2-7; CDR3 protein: CASSPKYEQYF; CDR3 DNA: TGTGCCAGCAGTCCTAAATACGAGCAGTACTTC
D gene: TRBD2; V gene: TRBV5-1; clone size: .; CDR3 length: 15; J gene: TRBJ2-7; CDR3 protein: CASSSERGTPYEQYF; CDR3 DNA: TGCGCCAGCAGCTCCGAGCGGGGAACCCCCTACGAGCAGTACTTC
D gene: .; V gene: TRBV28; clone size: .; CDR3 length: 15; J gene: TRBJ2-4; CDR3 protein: CASSLRQVSKNIQYF; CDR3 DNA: TGTGCCAGCAGTTTAAGGCAGGTCTCCAAAAACATTCAGTACTTC
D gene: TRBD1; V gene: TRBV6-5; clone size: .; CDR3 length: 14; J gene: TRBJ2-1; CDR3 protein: CASSLTGGIDEQFF; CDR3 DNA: TGTGCCAGCAGTTTGACAGGGGGCATCGATGAGCAGTTCTTC
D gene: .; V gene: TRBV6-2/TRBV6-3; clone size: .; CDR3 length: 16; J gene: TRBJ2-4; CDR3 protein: CASSRINTRSQNIQYF; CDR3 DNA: TGTGCCAGCAGCCGAATCAACACTAGGTCTCAAAACATTCAGTACTTC
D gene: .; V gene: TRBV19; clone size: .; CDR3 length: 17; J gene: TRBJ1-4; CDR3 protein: CASSSGPWTVIGEKLFF; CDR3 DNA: TGTGCCAGTAGTAGCGGACCCTGGACAGTCATTGGTGAAAAACTGTTTTTT
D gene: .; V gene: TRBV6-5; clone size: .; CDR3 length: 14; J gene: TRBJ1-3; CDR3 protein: CASSRGFAGNTIYF; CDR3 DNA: TGTGCCAGCAGTAGGGGATTCGCCGGAAACACCATATATTTT
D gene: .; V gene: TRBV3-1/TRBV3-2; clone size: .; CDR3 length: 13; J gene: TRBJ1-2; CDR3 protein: CASSQVGGGGYTF; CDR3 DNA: TGTGCCAGCAGCCAAGTCGGAGGTGGTGGCTACACCTTC
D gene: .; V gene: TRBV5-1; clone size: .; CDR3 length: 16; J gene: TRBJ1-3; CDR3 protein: CASSPGTTVSGNTIYF; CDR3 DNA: TGCGCCAGCAGCCCAGGGACAACCGTTTCTGGAAACACCATATATTTT
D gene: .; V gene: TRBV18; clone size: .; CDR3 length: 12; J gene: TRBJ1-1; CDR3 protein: CASSPDSASAFF; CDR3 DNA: TGTGCCAGCTCACCGGACAGCGCTTCAGCTTTCTTT
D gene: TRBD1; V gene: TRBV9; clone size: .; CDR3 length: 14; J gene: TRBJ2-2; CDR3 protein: CASRRQGDTGELFF; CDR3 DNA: TGTGCCAGCAGGAGACAGGGCGACACCGGGGAGCTGTTTTTT
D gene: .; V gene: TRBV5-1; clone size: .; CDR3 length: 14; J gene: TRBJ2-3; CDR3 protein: CASSQGTGTDTQYF; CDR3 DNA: TGCGCCAGCAGCCAAGGGACTGGGACAGATACGCAGTATTTT
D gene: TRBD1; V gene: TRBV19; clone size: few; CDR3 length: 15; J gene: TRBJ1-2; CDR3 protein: CASSIRQGGSYGYTF; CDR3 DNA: TGTGCCAGTAGTATTCGACAGGGTGGTAGCTATGGCTACACCTTC
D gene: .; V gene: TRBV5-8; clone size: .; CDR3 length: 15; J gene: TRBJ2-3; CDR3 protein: CASSFEALLPDTQYF; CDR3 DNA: TGTGCCAGCAGCTTCGAGGCTTTGCTCCCAGATACGCAGTATTTT
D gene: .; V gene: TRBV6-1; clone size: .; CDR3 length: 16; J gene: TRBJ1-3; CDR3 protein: CASSEGQAISGNTIYF; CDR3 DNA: TGTGCCAGCAGTGAAGGGCAGGCGATTTCTGGAAACACCATATATTTT
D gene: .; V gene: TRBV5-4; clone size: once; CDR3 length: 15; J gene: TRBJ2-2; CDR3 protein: CASSLPGLNTGELFF; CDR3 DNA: TGTGCCAGCAGCCTCCCGGGACTTAACACCGGGGAGCTGTTTTTT
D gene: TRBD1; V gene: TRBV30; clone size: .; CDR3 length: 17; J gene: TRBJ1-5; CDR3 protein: CAWNRDRGPLGNQPQHF; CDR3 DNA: TGTGCCTGGAACCGGGACAGGGGGCCCTTAGGCAATCAGCCCCAGCATTTT
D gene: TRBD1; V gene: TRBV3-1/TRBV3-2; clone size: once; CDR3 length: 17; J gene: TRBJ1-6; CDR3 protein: CASSPRDRGLFRSPLHF; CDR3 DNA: TGTGCCAGCAGCCCGCGGGACAGGGGGCTTTTCAGATCACCCCTCCACTTT